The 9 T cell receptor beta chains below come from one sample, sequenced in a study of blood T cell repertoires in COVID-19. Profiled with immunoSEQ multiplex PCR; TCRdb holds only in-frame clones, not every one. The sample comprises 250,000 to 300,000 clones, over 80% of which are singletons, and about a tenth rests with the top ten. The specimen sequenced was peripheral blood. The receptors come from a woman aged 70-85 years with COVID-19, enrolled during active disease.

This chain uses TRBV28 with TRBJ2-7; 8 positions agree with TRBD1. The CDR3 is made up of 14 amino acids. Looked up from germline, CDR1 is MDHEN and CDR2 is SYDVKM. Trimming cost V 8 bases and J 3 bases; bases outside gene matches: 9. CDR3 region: CASFAGGTNYEQYF. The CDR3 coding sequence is TGTGCCAGCTTTGCAGGGGGCACCAACTACGAGCAGTACTTC. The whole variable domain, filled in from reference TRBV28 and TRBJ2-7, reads DVKVTQSSRYLVKRTGEKVFLECVQDMDHENMFWYRQDPGLGLRLIYFSYDVKMKEKGDIPEGYSVSREKKERFSLILESASTNQTSMYLCASFAGGTNYEQYFGPGTRLTVT.

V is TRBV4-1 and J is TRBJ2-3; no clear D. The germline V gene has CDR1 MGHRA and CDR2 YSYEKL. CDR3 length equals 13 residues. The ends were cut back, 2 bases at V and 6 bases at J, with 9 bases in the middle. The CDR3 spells CASSQPSSDTQYF. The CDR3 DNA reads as TGCGCCAGCAGCCAACCCTCCTCGGATACGCAGTATTTT.

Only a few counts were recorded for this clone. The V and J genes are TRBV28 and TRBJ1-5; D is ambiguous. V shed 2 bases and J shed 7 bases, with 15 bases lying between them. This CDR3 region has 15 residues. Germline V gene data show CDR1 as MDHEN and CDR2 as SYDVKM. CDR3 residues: CASSLGTGLRQPQHF. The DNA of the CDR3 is TGTGCCAGCAGTTTAGGTACGGGGTTGCGGCAGCCCCAGCATTTT.

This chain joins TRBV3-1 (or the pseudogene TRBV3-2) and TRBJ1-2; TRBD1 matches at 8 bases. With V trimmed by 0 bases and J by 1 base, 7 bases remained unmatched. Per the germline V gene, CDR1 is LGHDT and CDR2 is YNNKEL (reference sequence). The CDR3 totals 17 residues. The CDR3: CASSQDPTGAINYGYTF. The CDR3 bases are TGTGCCAGCAGCCAAGACCCGACAGGGGCCATTAACTATGGCTACACCTTC.

CDR3 sequence: CASSQGIQQGSNYGYTF. CDR3 sequence (DNA): TGCGCCAGCAGCCAAGGAATCCAACAGGGGTCTAACTATGGCTACACCTTC. The chain combines TRBV4-3 with TRBJ1-2; the match to TRBD1 covers 7 bases. The germline V gene encodes CDR1 LGHNA and CDR2 YSLEER. With V trimmed by 1 base and J by 0 bases, 8 bases remained unmatched. The CDR3 contains 17 residues.

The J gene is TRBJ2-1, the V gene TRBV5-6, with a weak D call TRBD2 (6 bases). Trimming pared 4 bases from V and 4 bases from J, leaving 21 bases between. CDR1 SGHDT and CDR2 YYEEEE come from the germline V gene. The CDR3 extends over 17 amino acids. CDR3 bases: TGTGCCAGCAGCCCTAGAATTATAGCGGACCCTTACAATGAGCAGTTCTTC. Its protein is CASSPRIIADPYNEQFF.

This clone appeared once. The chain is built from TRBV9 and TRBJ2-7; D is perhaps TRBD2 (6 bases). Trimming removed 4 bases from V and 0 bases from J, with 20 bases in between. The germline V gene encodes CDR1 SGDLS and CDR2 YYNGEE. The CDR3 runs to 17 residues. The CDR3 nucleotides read TGTGCCAGCAGCCCGGTAGGGAGAGGTAGCGGCTCCTACGAGCAGTACTTC. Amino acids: CASSPVGRGSGSYEQYF.

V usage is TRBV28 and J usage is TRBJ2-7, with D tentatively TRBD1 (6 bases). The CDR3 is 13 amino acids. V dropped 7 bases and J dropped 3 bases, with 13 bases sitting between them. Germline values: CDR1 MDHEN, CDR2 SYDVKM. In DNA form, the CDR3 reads TGTGCCAGCATCTCCGGGACAAACTACGAGCAGTACTTC. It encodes CASISGTNYEQYF. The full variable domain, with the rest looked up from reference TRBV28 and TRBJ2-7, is DVKVTQSSRYLVKRTGEKVFLECVQDMDHENMFWYRQDPGLGLRLIYFSYDVKMKEKGDIPEGYSVSREKKERFSLILESASTNQTSMYLCASISGTNYEQYFGPGTRLTVT.

CDR3 nucleotides: TGCGCCAGCAGCTACGGAACACCAACAGGGGGGCAATCCACAGATACGCAGTATTTT. This codes for CASSYGTPTGGQSTDTQYF. The rearrangement joins TRBV5-1 to TRBJ2-3; 8 bases align to TRBD1. This CDR3 has 19 amino acids. V was pared by 3 bases and J by 2 bases, with 17 bases of the junction left unmatched. Per germline, CDR1 SGHRS and CDR2 YFSETQ.